This is a list of T cell receptor beta chains from one sample in a study of radiation and T cells in renal cell carcinoma. Profiled with immunoSEQ multiplex PCR; TCRdb holds only in-frame clones, not every one. Here the sample spans roughly 100,000 clones, 65% to 90% being singletons. This sample comprised blood, obtained from a patient whose treatment included radiotherapy and nephrectomy. The receptors here all came from a man aged 55 to 70 with renal cell carcinoma. CDR3s include the opening cysteine and the closing phenylalanine or tryptophan. A D gene is named only where the DNA matches it firmly. Not every row has a clone size; where given, it reads once, few, many or a size class.

CDR3 | DNA | J | size | V | D
CSVKDLRGNTGELFF | TGCAGCGTTAAGGACCTCAGGGGAAACACCGGGGAGCTGTTTTTT | TRBJ2-2 | NA | TRBV29-1 | NA
CASSPASRGANYGYTF | TGCGCCAGCAGCCCTGCCTCTAGAGGGGCTAACTATGGCTACACCTTC | TRBJ1-2 | NA | TRBV5-1 | NA
CASSLESRGTYEQYF | TGCGCCAGCAGCTTGGAGTCACGCGGGACCTACGAGCAGTACTTC | TRBJ2-7 | NA | TRBV5-1 | NA
CASSHGQGTYEQYF | TGTGCCAGCAGTCACGGACAGGGAACCTACGAGCAGTACTTC | TRBJ2-7 | NA | TRBV27 | TRBD1
CASSLPHGLAGGPKFF | TGTGCCAGCAGCTTACCCCACGGACTAGCGGGAGGGCCGAAGTTCTTC | TRBJ2-1 | few | TRBV5-8 | TRBD2
CASSFIGETQYF | TGCGCCAGCAGCTTTATCGGGGAAACCCAGTACTTC | TRBJ2-5 | NA | TRBV5-1 | NA
CASSQVQGTYEQYF | TGCGCCAGCAGCCAAGTACAGGGAACCTACGAGCAGTACTTC | TRBJ2-7 | NA | TRBV4-1 | NA
CASSTPYQPQHF | TGTGCCAGCAGTACCCCCTATCAGCCCCAGCATTTT | TRBJ1-5 | NA | TRBV27 | NA
CASSRGYTDTQYF | TGTGCCAGCAGCAGGGGGTACACAGATACGCAGTATTTT | TRBJ2-3 | NA | TRBV6-1 | TRBD1
CASSYYSRGDYTF | TGTGCCAGCAGCTACTATTCACGGGGTGACTACACCTTC | TRBJ1-2 | few | TRBV5-6 | NA
CASRQQGDGNQPQHF | TGTGCCAGCAGACAACAGGGAGATGGCAATCAGCCCCAGCATTTT | TRBJ1-5 | NA | TRBV6-6 | NA
CASSQEGRDRYRPPAFF | TGCGCCAGCAGCCAAGAGGGCAGGGACAGATACCGCCCCCCGGCTTTCTTT | TRBJ1-1 | NA | TRBV4-1 | TRBD1
CASTSGQGAGANVLTF | TGTGCCAGCACCAGTGGACAGGGGGCTGGGGCCAACGTCCTGACTTTC | TRBJ2-6 | NA | TRBV9 | TRBD1
CATSGGYEQYF | TGTGCCACCAGCGGAGGCTACGAGCAGTACTTC | TRBJ2-7 | NA | TRBV15 | NA
CAISESGNSEQFF | TGTGCCATCAGTGAGTCAGGGAACAGTGAGCAGTTCTTC | TRBJ2-1 | NA | TRBV10-3 | NA
CASNNGTPLYNEQFF | TGTGCCAGCAATAACGGGACTCCCCTCTACAATGAGCAGTTCTTC | TRBJ2-1 | few | TRBV27 | NA
CAWSLGPNEKLFF | TGTGCCTGGAGTTTGGGACCTAATGAAAAACTGTTTTTT | TRBJ1-4 | NA | TRBV30 | NA
CAISELGLETQYF | TGTGCCATCAGTGAGTTAGGGTTGGAGACCCAGTACTTC | TRBJ2-5 | NA | TRBV10-3 | NA
CASSLAGQGGDYGYTF | TGTGCCAGCAGCTTAGCGGGTCAAGGGGGCGACTATGGCTACACCTTC | TRBJ1-2 | NA | TRBV7-8 | TRBD1
CASRGRLNTEAFF | TGTGCCAGCAGAGGCAGACTGAACACTGAAGCTTTCTTT | TRBJ1-1 | few | TRBV25-1 | NA
CASSEYETWYQETQYF | TGTGCCAGCAGTGAATACGAAACCTGGTACCAAGAGACCCAGTACTTC | TRBJ2-5 | NA | TRBV25-1 | NA
CASSYGGVQGYTF | TGTGCCAGCAGTTACGGGGGGGTTCAGGGCTACACCTTC | TRBJ1-2 | NA | TRBV6-5 | NA
CASRDLGEETQYF | TGTGCCAGCAGAGATTTGGGGGAGGAGACCCAGTACTTC | TRBJ2-5 | NA | TRBV27 | NA